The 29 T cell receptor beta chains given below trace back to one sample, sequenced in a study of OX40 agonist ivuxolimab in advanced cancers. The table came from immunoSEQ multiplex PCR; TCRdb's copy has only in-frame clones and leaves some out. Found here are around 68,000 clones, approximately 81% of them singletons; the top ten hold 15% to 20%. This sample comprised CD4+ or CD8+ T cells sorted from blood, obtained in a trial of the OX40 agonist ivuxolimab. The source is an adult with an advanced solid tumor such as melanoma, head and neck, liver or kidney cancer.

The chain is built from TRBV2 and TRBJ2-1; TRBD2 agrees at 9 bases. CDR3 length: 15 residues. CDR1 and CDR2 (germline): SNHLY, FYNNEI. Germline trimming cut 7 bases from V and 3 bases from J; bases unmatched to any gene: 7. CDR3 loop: CASMAVAGVYNEQFF. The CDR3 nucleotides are TGTGCCAGCATGGCCGTAGCGGGAGTCTACAATGAGCAGTTCTTC.

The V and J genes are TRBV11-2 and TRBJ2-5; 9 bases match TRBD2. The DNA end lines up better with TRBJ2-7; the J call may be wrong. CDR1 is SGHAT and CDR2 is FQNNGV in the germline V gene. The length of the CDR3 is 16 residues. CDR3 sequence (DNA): TGTGCCAGCAGCTGGGGTGTCGCGGGAGGGCCCGACGAGCAGTACTTC. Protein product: CASSWGVAGGPDEQYF.

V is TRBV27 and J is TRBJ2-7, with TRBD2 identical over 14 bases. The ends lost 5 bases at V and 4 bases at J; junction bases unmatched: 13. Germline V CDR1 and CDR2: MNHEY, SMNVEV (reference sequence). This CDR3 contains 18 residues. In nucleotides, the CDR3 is TGTGCCAGCAGTCCCGGACTAGCGGGAGGATGGTCGTTGTACGAGCAGTACTTC. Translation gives CASSPGLAGGWSLYEQYF.

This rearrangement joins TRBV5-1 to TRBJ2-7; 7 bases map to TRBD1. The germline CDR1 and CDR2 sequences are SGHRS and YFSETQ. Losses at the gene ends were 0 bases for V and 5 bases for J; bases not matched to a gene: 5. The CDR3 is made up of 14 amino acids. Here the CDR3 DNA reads TGCGCCAGCAGCTTGGAGGGGGCGGCGGACGAGCAGTACTTC. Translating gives CASSLEGAADEQYF.

The DNA for the CDR3 is TGTGCCAGCAGCTCGACAGGGTCACGGGGAGATACGCAGTATTTT. Protein: CASSSTGSRGDTQYF. The rearrangement links TRBV7-2 to TRBJ2-3; 7 bases map to TRBD1. This CDR3 region has 15 residues. Trimming removed 4 bases from V and 5 bases from J; junction bases left unmatched: 9. Germline assignment: CDR1 SGHTA and CDR2 FQGNSA.

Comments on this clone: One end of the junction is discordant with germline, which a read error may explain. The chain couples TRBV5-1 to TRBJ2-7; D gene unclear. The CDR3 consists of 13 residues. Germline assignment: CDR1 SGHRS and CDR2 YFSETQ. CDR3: CASSLDGPYEQYF. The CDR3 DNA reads TGTGCCAGCAGCTTGGACGGGCCCTACGAGCAGTACTTC.

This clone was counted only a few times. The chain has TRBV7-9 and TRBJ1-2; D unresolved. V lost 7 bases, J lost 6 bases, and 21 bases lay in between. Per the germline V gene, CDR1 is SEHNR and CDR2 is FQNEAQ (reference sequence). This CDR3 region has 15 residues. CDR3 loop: CASTNSRGGNHGYTF. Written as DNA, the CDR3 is TGTGCCAGCACTAACAGTCGGGGAGGCAACCATGGCTACACCTTC.

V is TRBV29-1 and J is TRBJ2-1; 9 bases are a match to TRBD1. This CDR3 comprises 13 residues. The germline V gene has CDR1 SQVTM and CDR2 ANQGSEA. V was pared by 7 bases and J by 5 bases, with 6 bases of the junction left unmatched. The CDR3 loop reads CSAEGTGHNEQFF. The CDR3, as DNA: TGCAGCGCTGAGGGGACAGGGCACAATGAGCAGTTCTTC.

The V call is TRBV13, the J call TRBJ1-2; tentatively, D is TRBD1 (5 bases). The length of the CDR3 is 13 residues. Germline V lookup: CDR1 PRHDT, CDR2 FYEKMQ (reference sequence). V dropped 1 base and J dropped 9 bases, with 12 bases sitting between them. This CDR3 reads CASSLADSFSYTF. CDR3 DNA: TGTGCCAGCAGCTTAGCAGACAGTTTCAGCTACACCTTC.

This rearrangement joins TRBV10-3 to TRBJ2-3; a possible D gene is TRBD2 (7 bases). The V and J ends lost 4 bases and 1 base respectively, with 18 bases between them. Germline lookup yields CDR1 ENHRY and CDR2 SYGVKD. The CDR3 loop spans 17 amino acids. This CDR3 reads CAISGPGGGSRTDTQYF. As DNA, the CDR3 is TGTGCCATCAGTGGACCGGGGGGCGGATCCCGCACAGATACGCAGTATTTT.

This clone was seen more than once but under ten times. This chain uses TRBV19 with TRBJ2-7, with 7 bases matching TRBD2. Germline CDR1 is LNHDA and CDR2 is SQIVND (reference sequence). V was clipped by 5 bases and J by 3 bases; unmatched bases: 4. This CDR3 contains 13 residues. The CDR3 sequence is CASSRREGYEQYF. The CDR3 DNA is TGTGCCAGTAGTCGCAGGGAGGGCTACGAGCAGTACTTC.

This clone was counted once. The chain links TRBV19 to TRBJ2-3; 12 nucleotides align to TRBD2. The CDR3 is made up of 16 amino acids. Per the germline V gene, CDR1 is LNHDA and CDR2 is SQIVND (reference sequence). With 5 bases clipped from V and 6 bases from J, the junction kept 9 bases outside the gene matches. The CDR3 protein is CASSRRLAGVADTQYF. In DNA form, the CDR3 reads TGTGCCAGTAGTCGCAGACTAGCGGGAGTAGCCGATACGCAGTATTTT.

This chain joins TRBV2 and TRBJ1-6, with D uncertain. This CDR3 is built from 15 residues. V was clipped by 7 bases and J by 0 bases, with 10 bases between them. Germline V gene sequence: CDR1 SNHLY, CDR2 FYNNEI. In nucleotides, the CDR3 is TGTGCCAGCAACGGTGGACGCTCCTATAATTCACCCCTCCACTTT. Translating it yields CASNGGRSYNSPLHF.

This chain's CDR3 is CASSESARVYGYTF. In DNA form, the CDR3 reads TGTGCCAGCAGTGAATCGGCCAGGGTATATGGCTACACCTTC. The chain is built from TRBV6-1 and TRBJ1-2, with D possibly being TRBD1 (5 bases). V was cut by 2 bases and J by 5 bases, with 12 bases left in between. Per the germline V gene, CDR1 is MNHNS and CDR2 is SASEGT. CDR3 length: 14 residues.

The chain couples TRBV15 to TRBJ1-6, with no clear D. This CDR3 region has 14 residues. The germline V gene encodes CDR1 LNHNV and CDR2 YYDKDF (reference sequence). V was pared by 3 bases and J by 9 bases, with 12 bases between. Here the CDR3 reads CATSSKRAASPLHF. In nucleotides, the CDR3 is TGTGCCACCAGCAGTAAACGGGCCGCTTCACCCCTCCACTTT.

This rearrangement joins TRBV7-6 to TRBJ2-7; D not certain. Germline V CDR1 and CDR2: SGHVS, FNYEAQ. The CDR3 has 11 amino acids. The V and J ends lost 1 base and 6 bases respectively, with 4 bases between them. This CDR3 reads CASSLGLEQYF. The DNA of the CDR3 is TGTGCCAGCAGCTTAGGTCTCGAGCAGTACTTC.

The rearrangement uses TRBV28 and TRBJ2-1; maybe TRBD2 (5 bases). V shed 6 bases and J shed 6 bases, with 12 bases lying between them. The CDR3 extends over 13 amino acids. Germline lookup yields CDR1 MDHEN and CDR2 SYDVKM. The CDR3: CASSLRERNEQFF. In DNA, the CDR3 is TGTGCCAGCAGCTTGAGGGAGCGCAATGAGCAGTTCTTC.

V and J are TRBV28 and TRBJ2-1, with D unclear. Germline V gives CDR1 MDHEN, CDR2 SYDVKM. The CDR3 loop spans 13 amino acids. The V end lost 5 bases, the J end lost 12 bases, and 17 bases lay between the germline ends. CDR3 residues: CASSLPRGSRQFF. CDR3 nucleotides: TGTGCCAGCAGTCTCCCGCGCGGTAGTAGGCAGTTCTTC.

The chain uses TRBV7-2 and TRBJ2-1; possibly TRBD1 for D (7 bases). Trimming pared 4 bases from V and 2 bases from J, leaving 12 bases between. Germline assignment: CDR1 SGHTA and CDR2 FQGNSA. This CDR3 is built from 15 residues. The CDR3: CASSSGRGAYNEQFF. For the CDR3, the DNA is TGTGCCAGCAGCTCCGGCAGGGGGGCCTACAATGAGCAGTTCTTC.

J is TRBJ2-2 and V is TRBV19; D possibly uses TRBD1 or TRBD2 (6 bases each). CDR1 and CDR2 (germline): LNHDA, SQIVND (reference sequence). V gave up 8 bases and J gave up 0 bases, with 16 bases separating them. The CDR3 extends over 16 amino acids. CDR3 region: CASGTGGRSNTGELFF. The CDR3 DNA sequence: TGTGCCAGTGGCACCGGGGGCCGTTCGAACACCGGGGAGCTGTTTTTT.

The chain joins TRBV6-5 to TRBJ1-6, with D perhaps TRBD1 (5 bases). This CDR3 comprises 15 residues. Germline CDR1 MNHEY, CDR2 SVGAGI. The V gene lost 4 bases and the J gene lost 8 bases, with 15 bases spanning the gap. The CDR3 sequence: CASSSLLFRDSPLHF. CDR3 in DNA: TGTGCCAGCAGTTCCCTACTTTTCAGGGATTCACCCCTCCACTTT.

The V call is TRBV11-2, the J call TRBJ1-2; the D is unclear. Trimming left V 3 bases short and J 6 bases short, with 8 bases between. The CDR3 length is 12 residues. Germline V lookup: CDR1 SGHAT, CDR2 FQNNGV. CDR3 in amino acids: CASSFEGDGYTF. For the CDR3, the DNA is TGTGCCAGCAGCTTTGAGGGTGATGGCTACACCTTC.

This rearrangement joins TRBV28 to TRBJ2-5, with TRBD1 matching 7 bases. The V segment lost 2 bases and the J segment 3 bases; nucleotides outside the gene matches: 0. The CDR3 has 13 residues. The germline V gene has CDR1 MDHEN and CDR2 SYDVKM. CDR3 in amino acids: CASSLTGEETQYF. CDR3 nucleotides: TGTGCCAGCAGTTTAACAGGGGAAGAGACCCAGTACTTC. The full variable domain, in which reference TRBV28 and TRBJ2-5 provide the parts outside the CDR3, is DVKVTQSSRYLVKRTGEKVFLECVQDMDHENMFWYRQDPGLGLRLIYFSYDVKMKEKGDIPEGYSVSREKKERFSLILESASTNQTSMYLCASSLTGEETQYFGPGTRLLVL.

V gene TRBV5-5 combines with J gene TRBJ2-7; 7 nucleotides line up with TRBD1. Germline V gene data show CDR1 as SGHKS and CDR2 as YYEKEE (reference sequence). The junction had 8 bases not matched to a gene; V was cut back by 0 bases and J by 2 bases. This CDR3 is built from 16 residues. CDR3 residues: CASSLAQQGNPYEQYF. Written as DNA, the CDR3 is TGTGCCAGCAGCTTGGCTCAACAGGGGAATCCCTACGAGCAGTACTTC.

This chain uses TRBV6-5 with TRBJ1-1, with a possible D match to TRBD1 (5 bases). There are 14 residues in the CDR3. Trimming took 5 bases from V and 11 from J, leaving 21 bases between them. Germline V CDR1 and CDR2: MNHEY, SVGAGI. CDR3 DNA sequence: TGTGCCAGCAGTGAAAGGTTTAAGGGGCCAGACGCTTTCTTT. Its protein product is CASSERFKGPDAFF.

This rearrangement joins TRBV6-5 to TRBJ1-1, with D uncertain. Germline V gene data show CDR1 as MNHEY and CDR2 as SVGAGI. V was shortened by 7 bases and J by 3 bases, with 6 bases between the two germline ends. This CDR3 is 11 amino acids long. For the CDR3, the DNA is TGTGCCAGCACTAGGGACACTGAAGCTTTCTTT. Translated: CASTRDTEAFF.

CDR3 loop: CASSFRFTDTQYF. CDR3 nucleotides: TGTGCCAGCAGTTTTAGGTTCACAGATACGCAGTATTTT. The genes are TRBV28 and TRBJ2-3; D unresolved. Germline V lookup: CDR1 MDHEN, CDR2 SYDVKM. CDR3 length equals 13 residues. Deletions cut 3 bases from V and 2 bases from J, with 6 bases between.

The CDR3 coding sequence is TGTGCCATCAAGGGACTAGCGGGAGGGCCGGACACCGGGGAGCTGTTTTTT. Its protein is CAIKGLAGGPDTGELFF. The chain employs TRBV10-3 and TRBJ2-2; 16 nucleotides match TRBD2. After removal of 7 bases from V and 3 bases from J, the junction contained 5 bases not matched to a gene. This CDR3 has 17 residues. CDR1 and CDR2 from the germline V gene are ENHRY and SYGVKD.

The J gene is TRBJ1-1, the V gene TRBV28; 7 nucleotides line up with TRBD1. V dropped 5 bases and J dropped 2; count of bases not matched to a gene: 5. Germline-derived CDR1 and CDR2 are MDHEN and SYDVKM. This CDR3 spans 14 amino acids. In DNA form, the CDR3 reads TGTGCCAGCAGTGTGGGACAGCCTAACACTGAAGCTTTCTTT. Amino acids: CASSVGQPNTEAFF.